The T cell receptor (beta chain) under discussion was sequenced for a study of T cells expressing NK-cell markers. Broader study findings: For several donors, these clonotypes were likewise the leading ones in the CD3+CD56-NKG2C+ fraction. NKG2C+ dominant clonotypes from a handful of donors made up about 1.0-8% of CD8+ T cells.

Germline-derived CDR1 and CDR2 are SQVTM and ANQGSEA. The CDR3 extends over 12 amino acids. TCRdb re-called the 5' RACE reads and catalogs CDR3 proteins one per entry, DNA excluded. This sample contains 440,000 or so distinct CDR3 sequences. As regards this clonotype: The antigen is not known.

The sequence was collected from a woman between 18 and 69 years old in good health. Material for sequencing was blood T cells: a sorted CD56 or NKG2C T cell subset, CD4+ or CD8+ T cells, or bulk PBMC T cells (not recorded which). V usage is TRBV29-1 and J usage is TRBJ2-3; TCRdb reports TRBD2, a call that lacks DNA to check it against. The CDR3 here is CSVDGRADTQYF.